This record covers a single T cell receptor beta chain. These data originate in a study of cytomegalovirus exposure and HLA in healthy donors. V lost 5 bases and J lost 8, with 15 bases in between. Germline V gives CDR1 SNHLY, CDR2 FYNNEI. The CDR3 extends over 13 amino acids. The protocol was immunoSEQ multiplex PCR, while the TCRdb copy is restricted to in-frame clones and leaves out a portion. The sample consists of 140,000 or so clones, around 89% of them appearing once. Sequencing was carried out using PBMCs. This receptor was identified in a woman aged 25-40 years in good health and CMV-seropositive. The chain employs TRBV2 and TRBJ1-2; perhaps TRBD1 as D (6 bases). The CDR3 DNA reads TGTGCCAGCAGTACAGGGATCTATGAAGGCTACACCTTC. It encodes CASSTGIYEGYTF.